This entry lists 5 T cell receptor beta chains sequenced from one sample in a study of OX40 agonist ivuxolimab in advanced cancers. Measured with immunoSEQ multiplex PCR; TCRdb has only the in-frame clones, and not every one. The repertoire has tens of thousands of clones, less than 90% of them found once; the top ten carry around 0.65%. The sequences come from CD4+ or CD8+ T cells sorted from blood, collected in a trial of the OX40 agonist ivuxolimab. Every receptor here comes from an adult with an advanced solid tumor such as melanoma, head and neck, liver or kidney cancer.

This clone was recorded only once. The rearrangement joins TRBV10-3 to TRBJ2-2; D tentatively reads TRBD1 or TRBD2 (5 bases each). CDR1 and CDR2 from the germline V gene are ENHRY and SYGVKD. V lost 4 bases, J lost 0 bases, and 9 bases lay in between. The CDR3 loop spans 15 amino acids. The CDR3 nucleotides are TGTGCCATCAGTGGATGGGACCCGAACACCGGGGAGCTGTTTTTT. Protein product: CAISGWDPNTGELFF.

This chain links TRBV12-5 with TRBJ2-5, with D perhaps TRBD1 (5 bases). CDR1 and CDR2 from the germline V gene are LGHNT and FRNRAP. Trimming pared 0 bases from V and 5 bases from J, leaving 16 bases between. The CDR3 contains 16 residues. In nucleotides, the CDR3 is TGTGCTAGTGGTTTGGTCGCACAACAGGAAAGGGAGACCCAGTACTTC. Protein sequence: CASGLVAQQERETQYF.

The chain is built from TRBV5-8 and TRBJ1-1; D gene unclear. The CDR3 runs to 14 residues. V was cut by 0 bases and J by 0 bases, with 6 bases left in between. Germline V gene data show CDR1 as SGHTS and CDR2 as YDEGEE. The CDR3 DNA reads TGTGCCAGCAGCTTGGAAACGGTGAACACTGAAGCTTTCTTT. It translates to CASSLETVNTEAFF.

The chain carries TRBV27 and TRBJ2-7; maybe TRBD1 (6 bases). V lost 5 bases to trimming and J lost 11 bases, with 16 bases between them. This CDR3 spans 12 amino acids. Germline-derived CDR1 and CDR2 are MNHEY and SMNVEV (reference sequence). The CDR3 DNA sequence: TGTGCCAGCAGTCTTACCAGGGGTTTGAAGTACTTC. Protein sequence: CASSLTRGLKYF.

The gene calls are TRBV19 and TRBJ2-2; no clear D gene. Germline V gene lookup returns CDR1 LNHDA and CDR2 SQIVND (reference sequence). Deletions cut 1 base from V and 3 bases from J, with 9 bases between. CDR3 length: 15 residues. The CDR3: CASSIGLLYTGELFF. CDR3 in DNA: TGTGCCAGTAGTATAGGACTCCTTTACACCGGGGAGCTGTTTTTT.